A selection of T cell receptor beta chains follows, all from one sample in a study of T-cell reconstitution after alpha-beta-depleted transplantation in children. TCRdb fed the PCR reads into MiXCR, producing one record per CDR3 protein. The data hold about 610,000 distinct CDR3 sequences, with about 11% observed a single time. The sequencing here drew on PBMCs from the stem cell graft donor, taken from the stem cell graft. These receptors all stem from a human donor who donated a stem cell graft to a child with acute myeloid leukemia. The conserved cysteine and the conserved F or W are not part of the CDR3 here. Each record gives: V gene, clone size, CDR3 protein. Size tells how often a clone was seen (once, few, many) or the class of an expanded clone, and some rows leave it out.

V: TRBV6-2/TRBV6-3
size: few
CDR3: ASSITRLTYEQY

V: TRBV3-1
size: -
CDR3: ASSGASGRTGELF

V: TRBV28
size: -
CDR3: ATHGTYSYEQY

V: TRBV2
size: few
CDR3: ASSDRVAREQY

V: TRBV5-1
size: few
CDR3: ASSPRTSNRADTQY

V: TRBV7-3
size: few
CDR3: ASSSSGPRDADTQY

V: TRBV20-1
size: few
CDR3: SAREVLDFERTDTQY

V: TRBV20-1
size: -
CDR3: SATRQGRYEQY

V: TRBV10-3
size: -
CDR3: AIGPGGPEKLF

V: TRBV5-1
size: -
CDR3: ASRRLAGPLQETQY

V: TRBV10-3
size: -
CDR3: AISGRDRGTSTQY

V: TRBV20-1
size: many
CDR3: SAHVYSSSYNEQF

V: TRBV4-3
size: many
CDR3: ASSQIPLGRELF

V: TRBV20-1
size: few
CDR3: SARLAGSEQY

V: TRBV6-2/TRBV6-3
size: many
CDR3: ASHPAGRIYEQY

V: TRBV7-2
size: -
CDR3: ASSLYERRGADTQY

V: TRBV6-1
size: few
CDR3: ASRGQGYDEKLF

V: TRBV7-3
size: few
CDR3: ASSRTHGYEQY

V: TRBV20-1
size: -
CDR3: SARLGHTTSGRYSYEQY

V: TRBV20-1
size: -
CDR3: SASSLAANYNEQF

V: TRBV12-3/TRBV12-4
size: few
CDR3: ASSAGGRFDEQY

V: TRBV11-2
size: -
CDR3: ASSLQGPGLGSYNEQF

V: TRBV12-3/TRBV12-4
size: -
CDR3: ASRPTRLAVGETQY

V: TRBV12-3/TRBV12-4
size: many
CDR3: ASSFGTANTEAF

V: TRBV6-2/TRBV6-3
size: -
CDR3: ASSVRGLGSYEQY